The rows below give T cell receptor beta chains drawn from one sample of a study of OX40 agonist ivuxolimab in advanced cancers. Clones were sequenced by immunoSEQ multiplex PCR, and TCRdb holds only the in-frame ones, with some missing. Of 60,000 to 90,000 clones listed, about four fifths are singletons. Sequenced material: CD4+ or CD8+ T cells sorted from blood, taken in a trial of the OX40 agonist ivuxolimab. All receptors come from an adult with an advanced solid tumor such as melanoma, head and neck, liver or kidney cancer. Each CDR3 is given without its conserved first and last residue. Each record gives: V gene, D gene, CDR3 protein. A D gene is named only where the DNA matches it firmly.

TRBV5-5 TRBD1 ASSLWTGGNQPQH
TRBV29-1 - SVHKMGGELF
TRBV5-1 - ASSLFQGGTEAF
TRBV12-5 - ASGFAGITGELF
TRBV5-4 TRBD1 ASKGQGASNSPLH
TRBV2 TRBD1 ASREDRGTQY
TRBV2 TRBD2 ASSGGSGRAGDTQY
TRBV4-1 TRBD2 ASSPPAWREAEQF
TRBV11-2 - ASSLGSQPQH
TRBV10-3 TRBD2 AISDLLSGSRTDTQY
TRBV4-2 TRBD1 ASSQGTGVSTEAF
TRBV6-5 - ASSSGPGAGNTIY
TRBV5-8 - ASSGAPRTLSYEQY
TRBV2 - ASSEGTRQPQH
TRBV7-8 - ASRVGGTGELF
TRBV2 - ASSEWAFMAF
TRBV7-8 - ASSPRETNTEAF
TRBV18 - ASSRDQDEQY
TRBV5-1 TRBD1 ASSFGTAGTEAF
TRBV28 - ASSRSSLSGYT
TRBV5-1 - ASSFAGATNEKLF
TRBV19 TRBD1 ASSTWTGGDSPLH
TRBV5-6 TRBD1 ASSSRSTGAAF
TRBV7-9 - ASRKRGPQETQY
TRBV28 - ASSLFLRARNQPQH
TRBV7-9 - ASSLTRDEQY
TRBV28 - ASSPQEDQPQH
TRBV11-3 TRBD1 ASSLGGTGALNYGYT
TRBV5-1 TRBD1 ASSLGTGTQSYEQY
TRBV5-8 - ASSVKKGPQH
TRBV5-5 - ASKVGGQETQY
TRBV19 - ASSRGGPRSNQPQH